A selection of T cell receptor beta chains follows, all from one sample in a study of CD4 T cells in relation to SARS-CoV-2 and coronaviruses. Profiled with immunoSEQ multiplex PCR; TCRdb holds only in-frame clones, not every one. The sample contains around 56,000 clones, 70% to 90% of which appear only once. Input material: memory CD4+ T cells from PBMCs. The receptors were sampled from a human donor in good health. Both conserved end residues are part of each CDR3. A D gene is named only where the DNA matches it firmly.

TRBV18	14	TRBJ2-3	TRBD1	CASSPTGVPDTQYF
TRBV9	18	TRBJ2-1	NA	CASSAGLAGPSSRNEQFF
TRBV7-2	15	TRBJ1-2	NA	CASSLAEQLSYGYTF
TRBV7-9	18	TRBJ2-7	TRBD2	CASSPRLGGLAELYEQYF
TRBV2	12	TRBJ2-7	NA	CASRSSPREQYF
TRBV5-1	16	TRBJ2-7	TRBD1	CASRLAPGQGTYEQYF
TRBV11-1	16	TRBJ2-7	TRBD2	CASSRGLAGGRGEQYF
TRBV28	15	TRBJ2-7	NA	CASSLFGGVSYEQYF
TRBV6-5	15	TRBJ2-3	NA	CASTNVGRGGDTQYF
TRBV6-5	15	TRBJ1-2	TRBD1	CASSPRDSSNYGYTF